Listed below are T cell receptor beta chains from one sample, sequenced in a study of blood T cell repertoires in COVID-19. Measured with immunoSEQ multiplex PCR; TCRdb has only the in-frame clones, and not every one. The sample shows about 260,000 clones, around 86% of them seen only once. Sequencing input: peripheral blood. The receptor set was obtained from a man aged 18 to 35 with active or convalescent COVID-19. The CDR3 runs from the conserved cysteine through the conserved F or W. The D gene is left open where the match is weak. A row's size may be missing; if present it is once, few, many or a size class.

J,V,D,size,DNA,CDR3
TRBJ2-5,TRBV12-5,-,-,TGTGCTAGTGAGGGGCAAGAGACCCAGTACTTC,CASEGQETQYF
TRBJ1-2,TRBV9,-,-,TGTGCCAGCAGCGACAGCTATGGCTACACCTTC,CASSDSYGYTF
TRBJ1-1,TRBV5-1,-,-,TGCGCCAGCAGCCCTCAGGACAATCCGCAGCGCACTGAAGCTTTCTTT,CASSPQDNPQRTEAFF
TRBJ2-2,TRBV7-3,-,-,TGTGCCAGCAGCTTAATCCCTCAGGGCGGGGAGCTGTTTTTT,CASSLIPQGGELFF
TRBJ2-3,TRBV5-4,TRBD1,-,TGTGCCAGCAGCTTGCCAACAGGGGGGAGATTGAATACGCAGTATTTT,CASSLPTGGRLNTQYF
TRBJ1-5,TRBV28,TRBD1,-,TGTGCCAGCAGTTCCGTACAGGGGTTTCGCAATCAGCCCCAGCATTTT,CASSSVQGFRNQPQHF
TRBJ2-7,TRBV6-6,-,-,TGTGCCAGCAGTCCTAACCTACCGGGAAGAGCTTACTACGAGCAGTACTTC,CASSPNLPGRAYYEQYF
TRBJ1-1,TRBV14,-,few,TGTGCCAGCAGCCCCACTGGTGGTGGCACTGAAGCTTTCTTT,CASSPTGGGTEAFF
TRBJ2-7,TRBV6-6,-,once,TGTGCGGGGTCTGCGGGACAGTTCTACGAGCAGTACTTC,CAGSAGQFYEQYF
TRBJ1-6,TRBV12-3/TRBV12-4,-,-,TGTGCCAGCAGACGAAAAGCGAATTCACCCCTCCACTTT,CASRRKANSPLHF
TRBJ1-4,TRBV7-2,-,-,TGTGCCAGCAGAAAAGGACAGAGTAATGAAAAACTGTTTTTT,CASRKGQSNEKLFF
TRBJ1-3,TRBV10-3,-,-,TGTGCCATCAGTGTTGACGGGACACCATATTTT,CAISVDGTPYF
TRBJ2-2,TRBV6-6,-,-,TGTGCCGTCCACGGGACCGGGGAGCTGTTTTTT,CAVHGTGELFF
TRBJ1-5,TRBV5-1,-,-,TGCGCCAGCAGCCCAGCGGGGGGAGACAGTAATCAGCCCCAGCATTTT,CASSPAGGDSNQPQHF
TRBJ2-1,TRBV4-2,-,few,TGTGCCAGCAGCCAAGAACACCGGGGGGCCGAGCAGTTCTTC,CASSQEHRGAEQFF
TRBJ2-7,TRBV6-6,-,-,TGTGCCAGCGGCTTCAGTCTCAACGAGCAGTACTTC,CASGFSLNEQYF
TRBJ1-4,TRBV4-2,-,-,TGTGCCAGCAGCCTGGACCAGGGTTTAGCTAATGAAAAACTGTTTTTT,CASSLDQGLANEKLFF
TRBJ2-7,TRBV12-3/TRBV12-4,-,-,TGTGCCAGCAGTCATTCAGGGTACGAGCAGTACTTC,CASSHSGYEQYF
TRBJ1-2,TRBV5-6,TRBD1,-,TGTGCCAGCAGCTCCCGGGACAGGGCGCATGGCTACACCTTC,CASSSRDRAHGYTF
TRBJ1-2,TRBV2,-,-,TGTGCCAGCAGTCTGGCCCAAACAGGCTACACCTTC,CASSLAQTGYTF
TRBJ2-2,TRBV19,-,-,TGTGCCAGTAGTCTAGCGTCTAAATACACCGGGGAGCTGTTTTTT,CASSLASKYTGELFF
TRBJ2-2,TRBV28,-,-,TGTGCCAGCAGCCGACTCCCGGTGGCAGGGGCGGTCGGGGAGCTGTTTTTT,CASSRLPVAGAVGELFF
TRBJ1-1,TRBV12-3/TRBV12-4,TRBD1,-,TGTGCCAGCCGACAGGGGGGCACTGAAGCTTTCTTT,CASRQGGTEAFF
TRBJ2-2,TRBV2,-,-,TGTGCCAGCAGAGCAGGGGAGACCGGGGAGCTGTTTTTT,CASRAGETGELFF
TRBJ2-4,TRBV3-1/TRBV3-2,-,-,TGTGCCAGCAGCATGAGGGGGGGTCTAGCCAAAAACATTCAGTACTTC,CASSMRGGLAKNIQYF
TRBJ2-7,TRBV19,-,-,TGTGCCAGTAGTACGGGTGATCGAGTTTCCTACGAGCAGTACTTC,CASSTGDRVSYEQYF
TRBJ2-1,TRBV29-1,TRBD2,-,TGCAGCGTTGAGTTGATAGCGGGGGTTACCGTCAATGAGCAGTTCTTC,CSVELIAGVTVNEQFF
TRBJ1-2,TRBV2,-,-,TGTGCCAGCAGTGACGGGGGGTTTAACTATGGCTACACCTTC,CASSDGGFNYGYTF
TRBJ1-2,TRBV7-9,TRBD1,-,TGTGCCAGCAGCTTAGGACAGGGGGCTTTTCGTGGCTACACCTTC,CASSLGQGAFRGYTF
TRBJ2-1,TRBV4-2,TRBD2,few,TGTGCCAGCAGCCAAAGGGGAAGCGGGAGCTCCTACAATGAGCAGTTCTTC,CASSQRGSGSSYNEQFF
TRBJ2-5,TRBV18,TRBD2,-,TGTGCCAGCTCACCACCTGGGAAAGCGGGGGCTCGCGAGACCCAGTACTTC,CASSPPGKAGARETQYF
TRBJ1-5,TRBV28,-,few,TGTGCCAGCACCACCCCTAGTATTAGTCAGCCCCAGCATTTT,CASTTPSISQPQHF
TRBJ1-5,TRBV2,-,few,TGTGCCAGCAGTGAATACGGAGGGGCCGTAAATCAGCCCCAGCATTTT,CASSEYGGAVNQPQHF
TRBJ1-2,TRBV28,TRBD1,-,TGTGCCAGCAGTACTCCGGGACAGGGTGGTAATTTGTGGGGCTACACCTTC,CASSTPGQGGNLWGYTF
TRBJ2-7,TRBV27,TRBD1,-,TGTGCCAGCAGTCCCCGACAGGGATCCACCTACGAGCAGTACTTC,CASSPRQGSTYEQYF
TRBJ2-1,TRBV28,-,-,TGTGCCAGCAGCCCTGACTTGAGCTCCTACAATGAGCAGTTCTTC,CASSPDLSSYNEQFF
TRBJ1-3,TRBV10-3,-,-,TGTGCCATCAGTGCGGGGCAGGGGCCCAGAGGAAACACCATATATTTT,CAISAGQGPRGNTIYF
TRBJ2-5,TRBV29-1,TRBD1,once,TGCAGCGCGGGACAGGGGTTGGAGACCCAGTACTTC,CSAGQGLETQYF